This T cell receptor (beta chain) was captured by sequencing in a study of control samples from healthy donors and cancer patients. This CDR3 has 15 amino acids. Looked up from germline, CDR1 is SGDLS and CDR2 is YYNGEE. V was cut by 0 bases and J by 3 bases, with 9 bases left in between. The method was immunoSEQ multiplex PCR; TCRdb's version includes in-frame clones alone and lacks a portion of them. The sample comprises 150,000 to 200,000 clones, approximately 94% of which are singletons, and just over 1.4% rests with the top ten. This sequence was found in a man aged 25-45 years in good health. This rearrangement joins TRBV9 to TRBJ1-4, with D possibly TRBD1 on 6 matching bases. Sequencing input: blood. CDR3 sequence: CASSVGSGANEKLFF. DNA for the CDR3: TGTGCCAGCAGCGTAGGTTCAGGGGCTAATGAAAAACTGTTTTTT.